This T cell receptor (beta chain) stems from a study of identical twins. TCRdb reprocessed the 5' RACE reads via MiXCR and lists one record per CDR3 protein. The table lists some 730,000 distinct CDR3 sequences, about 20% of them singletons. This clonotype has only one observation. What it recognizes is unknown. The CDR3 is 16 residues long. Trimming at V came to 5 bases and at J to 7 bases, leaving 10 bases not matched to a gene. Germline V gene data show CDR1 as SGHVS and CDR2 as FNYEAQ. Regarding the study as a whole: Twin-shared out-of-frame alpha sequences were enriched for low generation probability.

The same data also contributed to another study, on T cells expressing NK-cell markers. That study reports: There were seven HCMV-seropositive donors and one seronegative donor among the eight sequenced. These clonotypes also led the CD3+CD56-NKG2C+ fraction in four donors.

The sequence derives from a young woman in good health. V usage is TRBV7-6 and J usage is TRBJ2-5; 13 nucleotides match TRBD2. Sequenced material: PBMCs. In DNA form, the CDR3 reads TGTGCCAGCAGCCTCTCACTAGCGGGGGGGCTGGTGACCCAGTACTTC. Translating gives CASSLSLAGGLVTQYF.